Following are 32 T cell receptor beta chains from one sample sequenced in a study of CD8 T cells in Susac syndrome. Random hexamers primed reverse transcription of roughly 0.45 to 1 ug RNA. One entry per CDR3 protein, called by TCRdb with MiXCR from the immunoSEQ multiplex PCR reads. The sample holds about 73,000 distinct CDR3 sequences; about 95% are singletons and the top ten take 0.35% to 0.4%. Input material: CD8+ T cells from PBMCs. The receptors derive from a human donor with multiple sclerosis.

V and J are TRBV9 and TRBJ1-3, with D tentatively TRBD1 (6 bases). V lost 2 bases, J lost 1 base, and 13 bases lay in between. Looked up from germline, CDR1 is SGDLS and CDR2 is YYNGEE. CDR3 length: 16 amino acids. Written as DNA, the CDR3 is TGTGCCAGCAGCGTCTCATACAGGGAATCTGGAAACACCATATATTTT. It codes for CASSVSYRESGNTIYF. The whole variable domain, remainder taken from reference TRBV9 and TRBJ1-3, is DSGVTQTPKHLITATGQRVTLRCSPRSGDLSVYWYQQSLDQGLQFLIQYYNGEERAKGNILERFSAQQFPDLHSELNLSSLELGDSALYFCASSVSYRESGNTIYFGEGSWLTVV.

The chain couples TRBV13 to TRBJ2-5; TRBD2 might be the D (7 bases). The CDR3 runs to 13 residues. V lost 5 bases and J 4 bases, leaving 11 bases between the germline ends. The germline gives CDR1 PRHDT, CDR2 FYEKMQ (reference sequence). CDR3 bases: TGTGCCAGCAGCGGAGGGGGGGTAGAGACCCAGTACTTC. Translating it yields CASSGGGVETQYF.

V gene TRBV25-1 combines with J gene TRBJ2-7, with 8 positions matching TRBD2. CDR1 MGHDK and CDR2 SYGVNS come from the germline V gene. The CDR3 covers 13 residues. The ends lost 11 bases at V and 4 bases at J; junction bases unmatched: 10. CDR3 in amino acids: CAEVAGLRYEQYF. The CDR3 DNA sequence: TGTGCCGAGGTAGCGGGACTACGTTACGAGCAGTACTTC.

This chain uses TRBV3-1 with TRBJ1-2, with a tentative D call TRBD1 (6 bases). The CDR3 consists of 14 residues. The V end was cut by 2 bases, the J end by 2 bases, with 9 bases between. Germline values: CDR1 LGHDT, CDR2 YNNKEL (reference sequence). This CDR3 is CASSQTGLNYGYTF. CDR3 nucleotides: TGTGCCAGCAGCCAAACAGGGTTAAACTATGGCTACACCTTC.

The V gene is TRBV30, the J gene TRBJ1-5, with D maybe TRBD1 (6 bases). Per the germline V gene, CDR1 is GTSNPN and CDR2 is SVGIG (reference sequence). This CDR3 is built from 14 residues. Trimming shortened V by 0 bases and J by 6 bases, and 12 bases separated the two germline ends. The CDR3 sequence: CAWSVQGGSQPQHF. The CDR3 coding sequence is TGTGCCTGGAGTGTACAGGGAGGGAGTCAGCCCCAGCATTTT.

This chain connects TRBV3-1 to TRBJ2-1, with 8 bases that match TRBD1. Germline V gives CDR1 LGHDT, CDR2 YNNKEL (reference sequence). The CDR3 spans 16 residues. The V gene end was trimmed by 0 bases and the J gene end by 4 bases; junction bases not matched to a gene: 5. Here the CDR3 DNA reads TGTGCCAGCAGCCAAGAAGGCGGGACAGGTTACAATGAGCAGTTCTTC. As protein: CASSQEGGTGYNEQFF.

This sequence joins TRBV9 and TRBJ2-2; D unclear. This CDR3 has 18 residues. Germline V gene lookup returns CDR1 SGDLS and CDR2 YYNGEE. The germline V and J ends were trimmed by 0 bases and 3 bases, with 18 bases remaining between them. The CDR3 DNA is TGTGCCAGCAGCGTAGTCCTAACCCTTGAGCACGACACCGGGGAGCTGTTTTTT. As protein: CASSVVLTLEHDTGELFF.

V usage is TRBV4-1 and J usage is TRBJ2-2; the match to TRBD1 covers 8 bases. CDR3 size: 19 residues. Germline V lookup: CDR1 MGHRA, CDR2 YSYEKL. The V and J ends lost 4 bases and 0 bases, in that order; junction bases with no gene match: 13. The CDR3 DNA reads TGCGCCAGCAGCCTAAACTTTGGGACAGGCGGCCCGAACACCGGGGAGCTGTTTTTT. Amino acid sequence: CASSLNFGTGGPNTGELFF.

The V call is TRBV28, the J call TRBJ2-5; D could derive from TRBD1 or TRBD2 (5 bases each). The CDR3 spans 15 residues. The V gene lost 6 bases and the J gene lost 2 bases, with 16 bases spanning the gap. Germline V gene sequence: CDR1 MDHEN, CDR2 SYDVKM. The CDR3 DNA sequence: TGTGCCAGCAGCCCGAGGGCAGGACAACAAGAGACCCAGTACTTC. It translates to CASSPRAGQQETQYF.

The genes are TRBV7-2 and TRBJ1-2, with D possibly TRBD1 on 6 matching bases. This CDR3 spans 13 amino acids. The germline V gene encodes CDR1 SGHTA and CDR2 FQGNSA. Trimming removed 1 base from V and 8 bases from J, with 11 bases in between. DNA of the CDR3: TGTGCCAGCAGCTTAGGCAGGGGATGGGGCTACACCTTC. This gives the protein CASSLGRGWGYTF.

V and J are TRBV30 and TRBJ2-2; D is ambiguous. Trimming shortened V by 5 bases and J by 5 bases, and 9 bases separated the two germline ends. Germline CDR1 reads GTSNPN; CDR2 reads SVGIG (reference sequence). CDR3 length equals 12 residues. CDR3 bases: TGTGCCTGGGATAAACCGACCGGGGAGCTGTTTTTT. It specifies CAWDKPTGELFF.

This clonotype was observed once. The V gene is TRBV7-2, the J gene TRBJ1-6; the D gene is possibly TRBD1 (5 bases). The germline V gene encodes CDR1 SGHTA and CDR2 FQGNSA. The CDR3 sequence is 18 residues long. Trimming stripped 5 bases from V and 5 bases from J, with 22 bases between. The CDR3 nucleotides read TGTGCCAGCAGCCCGGAACTCCGAAGGGGAATAAATAATTCACCCCTCCACTTT. It encodes CASSPELRRGINNSPLHF.

The chain has TRBV6-2 or TRBV6-3 and TRBJ2-7; no clear D. The ends were cut back, 6 bases at V and 2 bases at J, with 17 bases in the middle. The CDR3 spans 15 residues. Germline-derived CDR1 and CDR2 are MNHEY and SVGEGT. CDR3 coding DNA: TGTGCCAGCAGATATTACCGGACGGAGACCTACGAGCAGTACTTC. Translated: CASRYYRTETYEQYF.

The gene calls are TRBV6-5 and TRBJ2-6; D is undetermined. The CDR3 sequence is 19 residues long. The V and J ends lost 2 bases and 0 bases respectively, with 17 bases between them. Germline-derived CDR1 and CDR2 are MNHEY and SVGAGI. The CDR3 is CASSYLLFSDLSGANVLTF. The DNA of the CDR3 is TGTGCCAGCAGTTACCTCCTTTTCTCCGACCTCTCTGGGGCCAACGTCCTGACTTTC.

The chain uses TRBV2 and TRBJ2-1; the match to TRBD1 covers 11 bases. J lost 0 bases, V lost 9 bases, and 1 base had no gene match. CDR1 SNHLY and CDR2 FYNNEI come from the germline V gene. The CDR3 is 14 amino acids. CDR3 sequence: CARGTGGSYNEQFF. In nucleotides, the CDR3 is TGTGCCAGGGGGACAGGGGGCTCCTACAATGAGCAGTTCTTC.

This clonotype was observed once. The gene calls are TRBV11-2 and TRBJ1-2; D is ambiguous. V lost 3 bases and J lost 6, with 11 bases in between. Looked up from germline, CDR1 is SGHAT and CDR2 is FQNNGV. CDR3 length: 13 residues. The CDR3 loop reads CASSFRANHGYTF. Here the CDR3 DNA reads TGTGCCAGCAGCTTCCGTGCCAACCATGGCTACACCTTC.

This sequence joins TRBV5-1 and TRBJ2-2; 7 bases line up with TRBD1. Per germline, CDR1 SGHRS and CDR2 YFSETQ. Losses at the gene ends were 3 bases for V and 6 bases for J; bases not matched to a gene: 11. The CDR3 runs 16 residues. CDR3 amino acids: CASSSWDRASSGELFF. The DNA for the CDR3 is TGCGCCAGCAGCTCCTGGGACAGAGCTTCATCCGGGGAGCTGTTTTTT.

J is TRBJ1-1 and V is TRBV27, with 8 bases fitting TRBD1. Germline-derived CDR1 and CDR2 are MNHEY and SMNVEV (reference sequence). The ends lost 5 bases at V and 0 bases at J; junction bases unmatched: 5. The CDR3 runs to 15 residues. In DNA form, the CDR3 reads TGTGCCAGCAGTACCACAGGGGGAATGAACACTGAAGCTTTCTTT. Translation: CASSTTGGMNTEAFF.

The chain is built from TRBV12-3 or TRBV12-4 and TRBJ2-5, with D perhaps matching TRBD2 (6 bases). Trimming removed 7 bases from V and 5 bases from J, with 20 bases in between. The CDR3 extends over 15 amino acids. CDR3 amino acids: CASTPGEHAFETQYF. CDR3 nucleotides: TGTGCCAGCACCCCGGGGGAGCACGCCTTTGAGACCCAGTACTTC.

V and J are TRBV12-3 or TRBV12-4 and TRBJ2-7; the match to TRBD1 covers 8 bases. The J segment lost 3 bases and the V segment lost 4 bases, leaving 5 bases of the junction unmatched. This CDR3 is built from 14 residues. This chain's CDR3 is CASSSRQGLYEQYF. CDR3 nucleotides: TGTGCCAGCAGTTCCCGACAGGGGCTCTACGAGCAGTACTTC.

The J gene is TRBJ2-7, the V gene TRBV2, with D tentatively TRBD1 (6 bases). CDR1 and CDR2 from the germline V gene are SNHLY and FYNNEI. The CDR3 spans 11 residues. The CDR3 nucleotides are TGTGCTACAGGGTCCTCCTACGAGCAGTACTTC. Encoded protein: CATGSSYEQYF.

The chain couples TRBV7-9 to TRBJ1-4, with unresolved D. V was trimmed by 2 bases and J by 3 bases, leaving 7 bases between them. Germline values: CDR1 SEHNR, CDR2 FQNEAQ (reference sequence). This CDR3 has 14 amino acids. The CDR3 nucleotides are TGTGCCAGCAGCTTACGGGGAGCTAATGAAAAACTGTTTTTT. Translation: CASSLRGANEKLFF.

The chain has TRBV15 and TRBJ1-4; 9 nucleotides agree with TRBD1. Germline CDR1 reads LNHNV; CDR2 reads YYDKDF (reference sequence). The CDR3 contains 14 residues. V shed 0 bases, J shed 10 bases, and the junction held 3 bases outside the gene matches. In nucleotides, the CDR3 is TGTGCCACCAGCAGAGATCGGACAGGGGTAAAACTGTTTTTT. This encodes CATSRDRTGVKLFF.

The V call is TRBV27, the J call TRBJ1-2, with D perhaps TRBD1 (5 bases). Germline values: CDR1 MNHEY, CDR2 SMNVEV (reference sequence). Trimming removed 6 bases from V and 7 bases from J, with 15 bases in between. The CDR3 contains 13 residues. The CDR3 bases are TGTGCCAGCAGGCTGACCCGGGGGGTTGGCTACACCTTC. Translation: CASRLTRGVGYTF.

In nucleotides, the CDR3 is TGTGCCAGCCGAGAGGCGACAGATCAAGAGACCCAGTACTTC. This encodes CASREATDQETQYF. The V gene is TRBV27, the J gene TRBJ2-5; D is perhaps TRBD1 (5 bases). Per the germline V gene, CDR1 is MNHEY and CDR2 is SMNVEV (reference sequence). Trimming shortened V by 8 bases and J by 2 bases, and 15 bases separated the two germline ends. The CDR3 covers 14 residues.

The J gene is TRBJ2-5, the V gene TRBV15; D uncertain. Germline CDR1 LNHNV, CDR2 YYDKDF (reference sequence). This CDR3 contains 13 residues. V lost 5 bases to trimming and J lost 4 bases, with 11 bases between them. The DNA of the CDR3 is TGTGCCACCAGCGTAATTACCCCAGAGACCCAGTACTTC. As protein: CATSVITPETQYF. The complete variable domain, with remaining parts taken from reference TRBV15 and TRBJ2-5, reads DAMVIQNPRYQVTQFGKPVTLSCSQTLNHNVMYWYQQKSSQAPKLLFHYYDKDFNNEADTPDNFQSRRPNTSFCFLDIRSPGLGDTAMYLCATSVITPETQYFGPGTRLLVL.

This clonotype was detected only once. The V call is TRBV9, the J call TRBJ2-2, with D perhaps matching TRBD1 (6 bases). This CDR3 has 15 amino acids. V lost 7 bases and J 1 base, leaving 14 bases between the germline ends. CDR1 and CDR2 (germline): SGDLS, YYNGEE. Here the CDR3 DNA reads TGTGCCAGCGGTGGGGCAGGGGTGAACACCGGGGAGCTGTTTTTT. Protein sequence: CASGGAGVNTGELFF.

The rearrangement links TRBV5-4 to TRBJ2-7, with 9 bases lining up with TRBD2. The germline CDR1 and CDR2 sequences are SGHNT and YYREEE (reference sequence). This CDR3 comprises 14 residues. Trimming cost V 5 bases and J 3 bases; bases outside gene matches: 6. This CDR3 reads CASSYKTSGYEQYF. Here the CDR3 DNA reads TGTGCCAGCAGTTACAAGACTAGCGGCTACGAGCAGTACTTC.

The rearrangement joins TRBV19 to TRBJ1-1, with 8 positions matching TRBD1. CDR1 and CDR2 from the germline V gene are LNHDA and SQIVND (reference sequence). Germline trimming cut 5 bases from V and 8 bases from J; bases unmatched to any gene: 7. The CDR3 is 13 residues long. CDR3: CASSWTGTGEAFF. In DNA form, the CDR3 reads TGTGCCAGTAGTTGGACAGGGACGGGCGAAGCTTTCTTT.

The chain couples TRBV5-6 to TRBJ2-1, with D tentatively TRBD1 (7 bases). This CDR3 has 13 residues. Germline V gene data show CDR1 as SGHDT and CDR2 as YYEEEE. V was clipped by 2 bases and J by 8 bases, with 11 bases between them. CDR3 region: CASSFGRGDEQFF. The CDR3 DNA reads as TGTGCCAGCAGCTTCGGCAGGGGGGATGAGCAGTTCTTC.

A remark on this clonotype: The germline gene is not matched at one end of the junction; a read error may be the cause. V is TRBV5-4 and J is TRBJ2-1; 10 nucleotides line up with TRBD2. CDR3 length: 20 residues. Germline V gene lookup returns CDR1 SGHNT and CDR2 YYREEE (reference sequence). In DNA form, the CDR3 reads TGTGCCAGCAGCTTGGAGCGCGCTAGCGGGAGAGACTTTTCCTTCAATGAGCAGTTCTTC. Protein: CASSLERASGRDFSFNEQFF.

The J gene is TRBJ2-7, the V gene TRBV27; D might be TRBD1 or TRBD2, each matching 5 bases. The germline gives CDR1 MNHEY, CDR2 SMNVEV (reference sequence). The CDR3 length is 14 residues. Trimming removed 5 bases at V and 3 bases at J, with 14 bases between. DNA of the CDR3: TGTGCCAGCAGTCCTACTAGGGGCAACTACGAGCAGTACTTC. Translated, it gives CASSPTRGNYEQYF.